This T cell receptor beta chain is from a study of shared clonotypes between healthy human individuals. As for the study in general: Three plates each covered CD4 naive and memory; CD8 naive two, CD8 memory one. Study-wide points: Some clonotypes were shared by all four sorted-subset donors, while others were not shared. The non-shared ones had lower generation probabilities than the shared ones.

The V gene end was trimmed by 4 bases and the J gene end by 6 bases; junction bases not matched to a gene: 13. The CDR3 consists of 17 residues. Germline V gene sequence: CDR1 SEHNR, CDR2 FQNEAQ (reference sequence). Replicate PCRs for sorted subsets used approximately 220 ng DNA; this equaled tens of thousands of T cell genomes. Clones were read by immunoSEQ multiplex PCR, and TCRdb kept only the in-frame ones, dropping some. This table has over a million clones, around 97% appearing once. As to this clone: What it recognizes is unknown.

The sequenced sample was naive CD4+ T cells sorted from blood. Subset in this sample: CD45RA+ positively selected. This TCR derives from a man aged 25 to 45 in good health. The chain combines TRBV7-9 with TRBJ2-2, with 8 bases lining up with TRBD1. The CDR3 DNA reads as TGTGCCAGCAGCTCACCCCCCAGGACAGGGATGGCCGGGGAGCTGTTTTTT. It specifies CASSSPPRTGMAGELFF.